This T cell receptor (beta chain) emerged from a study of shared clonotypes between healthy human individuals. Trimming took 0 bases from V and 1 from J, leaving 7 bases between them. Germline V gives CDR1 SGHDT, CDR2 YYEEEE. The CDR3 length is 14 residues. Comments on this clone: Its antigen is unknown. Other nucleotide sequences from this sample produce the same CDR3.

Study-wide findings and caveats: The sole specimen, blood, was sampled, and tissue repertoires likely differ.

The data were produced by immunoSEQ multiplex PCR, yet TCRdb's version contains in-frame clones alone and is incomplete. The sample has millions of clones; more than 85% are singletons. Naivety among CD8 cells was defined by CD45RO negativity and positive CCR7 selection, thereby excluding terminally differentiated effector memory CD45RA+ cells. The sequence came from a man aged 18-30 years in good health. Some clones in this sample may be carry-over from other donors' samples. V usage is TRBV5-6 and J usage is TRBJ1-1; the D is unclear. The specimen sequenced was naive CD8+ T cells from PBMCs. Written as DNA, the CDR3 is TGTGCCAGCAGCTTGGGGCGGACGAACACTGAAGCTTTCTTT. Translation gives CASSLGRTNTEAFF.